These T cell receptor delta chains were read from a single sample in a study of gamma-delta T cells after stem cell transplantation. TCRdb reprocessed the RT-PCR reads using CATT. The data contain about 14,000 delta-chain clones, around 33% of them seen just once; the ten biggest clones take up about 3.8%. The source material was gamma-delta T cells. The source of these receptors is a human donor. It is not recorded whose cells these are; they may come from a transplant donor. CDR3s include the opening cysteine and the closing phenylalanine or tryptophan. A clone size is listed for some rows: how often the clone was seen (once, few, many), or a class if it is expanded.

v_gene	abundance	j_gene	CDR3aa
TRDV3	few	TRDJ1	CALVHHFTWLGVDKLIF
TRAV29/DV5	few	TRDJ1	CAASSFSTGDIGKYTDKPIF
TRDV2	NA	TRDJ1	CACDTKRSYWGIRGLPGKLIF
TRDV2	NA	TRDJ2	CACDLTTKEAAQLFF
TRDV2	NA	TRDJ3	CACDIPTGSSWDTRQMFF
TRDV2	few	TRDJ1	CACDTGLYWGIPGTDKLIF
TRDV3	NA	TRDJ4	CASAYGPYWVSHAEARPLIF
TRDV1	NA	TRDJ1	CALGERHTNYWGIIRLIF
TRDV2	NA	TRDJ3	CACDTSYHRISGGYAYRSRQMFF
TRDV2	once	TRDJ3	CACDTYWGNGADAWDTRQMFF
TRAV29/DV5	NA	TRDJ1	CAAGSYAPVLGVARRDYLFSGRKLIF
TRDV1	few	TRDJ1	CALGANSITDKLIF
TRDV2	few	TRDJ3	CACDTLRRDYWDTRQMFF
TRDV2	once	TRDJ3	CACDILPGGYWYTRQMFF